The T cell receptor beta chain under discussion was sequenced for a study of blood T cell repertoires in COVID-19. Study information: Nucleic acid was either cDNA or gDNA, and it came from T cells, B-cell-depleted T cells, or PBMCs.

Germline V gives CDR1 SGHTA, CDR2 FQGTGA. V dropped 5 bases and J dropped 3 bases, with 15 bases sitting between them. The CDR3 length is 15 residues. Authors' methods: Amplification with reference gene primers provided the estimates of nucleated cell counts. The table came from immunoSEQ multiplex PCR; TCRdb's copy has only in-frame clones and leaves some out. The DNA gave D and trimming, while V, J and clone size come from that table. The sample has about half a million clones; over 75% are singletons. The sequenced sample consisted of peripheral blood. The V and J genes are TRBV7-3 and TRBJ2-3, with a tentative D call TRBD2 (7 bases). This TCR was recovered from a human donor in a cohort sampled during active COVID-19. CDR3 coding DNA: TGTGCCAGCAGCCCCCTGGGGGGGGCAACAGATACGCAGTATTTT. Translation gives CASSPLGGATDTQYF.